Listed here are 2 T cell receptor beta chains from one sample, sequenced in a study of blood T cells in healthy people across ages. A sample-barcoded 5' primer and a J-beta primer mix were used in a second PCR of about 6 to 11 cycles. MiXCR was run by TCRdb on the 5' RACE reads, yielding one entry per CDR3 protein. The table shows about 1.5 million distinct CDR3 sequences, with approximately 43% occurring only once. Sequenced sample: blood. These receptors all come from a woman aged 18-30 years in good health.

V is TRBV20-1 and J is TRBJ1-5; possible D gene TRBD1, 5 bases. Between the trimmed V and J ends, which lost 4 bases and 2 bases, there was a span of 21 bases. Looked up from germline, CDR1 is DFQATT and CDR2 is SNEGSKA (reference sequence). The CDR3 loop spans 17 amino acids. The CDR3: CSATKAGTLERNQPQHF. For the CDR3, the DNA is TGCAGTGCTACCAAAGCCGGGACCCTCGAGCGCAATCAGCCCCAGCATTTT.

The chain links TRBV3-1 to TRBJ2-1; 12 bases fit TRBD2. Germline trimming cut 1 base from V and 8 bases from J; bases unmatched to any gene: 3. The CDR3 length is 15 residues. The germline CDR1 and CDR2 sequences are LGHDT and YNNKEL (reference sequence). CDR3 bases: TGTGCCAGCAGCCAAGGGACTAGCGGGACCCATGAGCAGTTCTTC. Translating gives CASSQGTSGTHEQFF.